The next 13 T cell receptor beta chains were all read from a single sample in a study of blood T cell repertoires in COVID-19. Sequenced by immunoSEQ multiplex PCR; TCRdb stores in-frame clones only, minus some. The profile shows a few hundred thousand clones, about nine tenths of them singletons. Specimen: peripheral blood. All receptors come from a woman in her twenties or thirties with COVID-19, enrolled during active disease.

The gene calls are TRBV5-6 and TRBJ1-4; D not resolved. V lost 2 bases and J lost 6, with 11 bases in between. The V gene's germline CDR1 is SGHDT and CDR2 YYEEEE. This CDR3 is built from 14 residues. The CDR3 DNA reads as TGTGCCAGCAGCTTCGGCGGTACGGATGAAAAACTGTTTTTT. It translates to CASSFGGTDEKLFF.

V is TRBV2 and J is TRBJ2-2; 13 nucleotides line up with TRBD2. V shed 7 bases, J shed 8 bases, and the junction held 7 bases outside the gene matches. From germline, CDR1 is SNHLY and CDR2 FYNNEI. The CDR3 is 15 amino acids. The CDR3 bases are TGTGCCAGCACATCACTAGCGGGGGGGCCTGGGGAGCTGTTTTTT. Its translation is CASTSLAGGPGELFF.

This clone was observed many times. This sequence joins TRBV19 and TRBJ2-7, with a weak D call TRBD2 (6 bases). V dropped 1 base and J dropped 3 bases, with 7 bases sitting between them. Germline CDR1 and CDR2: LNHDA and SQIVND (reference sequence). This CDR3 region has 13 residues. CDR3 region: CASSIVGGYEQYF. In DNA form, the CDR3 reads TGTGCCAGTAGTATAGTGGGGGGCTACGAGCAGTACTTC.

The chain carries TRBV2 and TRBJ1-3; TRBD1 matches 9 bases. The germline gives CDR1 SNHLY, CDR2 FYNNEI. The trim removed 1 base at V and 2 bases at J, leaving 0 bases unmatched. The CDR3 has 15 amino acids. The CDR3 loop reads CASSEGTGAGNTIYF. The DNA for the CDR3 is TGTGCCAGCAGTGAAGGGACAGGGGCTGGAAACACCATATATTTT.

The chain recombines TRBV3-1 (or the pseudogene TRBV3-2) with TRBJ2-7; D may be TRBD1 (6 bases). The V gene's germline CDR1 is LGHDT and CDR2 YNNKEL (reference sequence). CDR3 length equals 15 residues. V dropped 5 bases and J dropped 9 bases, with 23 bases sitting between them. CDR3 coding DNA: TGTGCCAGCAGCTCCCTCGCGGACAGCCGAGTTGGGCAGTACTTC. Amino acid sequence: CASSSLADSRVGQYF.

J is TRBJ2-7 and V is TRBV7-9, with 7 bases identical to TRBD2. CDR1 is SEHNR, CDR2 FQNEAQ, per germline (reference sequence). The CDR3 covers 13 residues. The V and J ends lost 5 bases and 5 bases, in that order; junction bases with no gene match: 6. CDR3 DNA: TGTGCCAGCAGCGCTCGGGGGGTCCACGAGCAGTACGTC. It translates to CASSARGVHEQYV.

This rearrangement joins TRBV19 to TRBJ1-5; D uncertain. V lost 0 bases and J lost 10, with 19 bases in between. This CDR3 comprises 16 residues. CDR1 LNHDA and CDR2 SQIVND come from the germline V gene (reference sequence). CDR3 coding DNA: TGTGCCAGTAGTATAGACAGAACCCCCAAAAAGTGTCCCCAGCATTTT. It encodes CASSIDRTPKKCPQHF.

This chain joins TRBV7-2 and TRBJ2-3; D uncertain. V was shortened by 1 base and J by 4 bases, with 6 bases between the two germline ends. The CDR3 has 13 amino acids. CDR1 is SGHTA and CDR2 is FQGNSA in the germline V gene. CDR3 DNA: TGTGCCAGCAGCTTAGGGTCGGCAGATACGCAGTATTTT. Its translation is CASSLGSADTQYF.

The CDR3 is CASTSGGNEQFF. The CDR3 DNA reads TGTGCCAGCACCAGCGGGGGAAATGAGCAGTTCTTC. The chain couples TRBV3-1 (or the pseudogene TRBV3-2) to TRBJ2-1, with 8 bases that match TRBD2. J lost 7 bases, V lost 7 bases, and 3 bases had no gene match. There are 12 residues in the CDR3. Germline-derived CDR1 and CDR2 are LGHDT and YNNKEL (reference sequence).

The V gene is TRBV7-2, the J gene TRBJ2-7, with 9 bases lining up with TRBD1. Losses at the gene ends were 7 bases for V and 2 bases for J; bases not matched to a gene: 6. The CDR3 has 14 residues. Germline values: CDR1 SGHTA, CDR2 FQGNSA. DNA of the CDR3: TGTGCCAGCACCTCGGACAGGGGTCCCTACGAGCAGTACTTC. It yields the protein CASTSDRGPYEQYF.

This chain uses TRBV4-1 with TRBJ1-5; no clear D. The ends were cut back, 0 bases at V and 0 bases at J, with 3 bases in the middle. CDR1 is MGHRA, CDR2 YSYEKL, per germline. The CDR3 totals 14 residues. As DNA, the CDR3 is TGCGCCAGCAGCCAAGACAGTAGCAATCAGCCCCAGCATTTT. It specifies CASSQDSSNQPQHF.

The CDR3 loop reads CASSQAGGATYEQYF. DNA for the CDR3: TGTGCCAGCAGCCAAGCAGGCGGGGCAACCTACGAGCAGTACTTC. The gene calls are TRBV4-2 and TRBJ2-7, with D perhaps TRBD2 (6 bases). This CDR3 region has 15 residues. The V end was cut by 1 base, the J end by 2 bases, with 12 bases between. The germline CDR1 and CDR2 sequences are LGHNA and YNFKEQ.

V usage is TRBV6-5 and J usage is TRBJ1-1; TRBD1 might be the D (5 bases). From germline, CDR1 is MNHEY and CDR2 SVGAGI. V dropped 7 bases and J dropped 0 bases, with 9 bases sitting between them. The CDR3 spans 13 residues. The CDR3 nucleotides are TGTGCCAGCACGACAGAGATGAACACTGAAGCTTTCTTT. Translation gives CASTTEMNTEAFF.